The 2 T cell receptor beta chains below were found in one sample sequenced in a study of blood T cell repertoires in COVID-19. Using immunoSEQ multiplex PCR, the repertoire was profiled, and TCRdb retains in-frame clones only, with some absent. Of about 140,000 clones detected, 88% appear once; the ten largest clones hold 10% to 13%. The specimen sequenced was peripheral blood. These receptors originate from a man aged 60 to 75 with active or convalescent COVID-19.

The gene calls are TRBV5-6 and TRBJ2-7; 9 nucleotides agree with TRBD2. Losses at the gene ends were 0 bases for V and 3 bases for J; bases not matched to a gene: 4. From germline, CDR1 is SGHDT and CDR2 YYEEEE. CDR3 length: 15 amino acids. CDR3 protein: CASSLGLAEYYEQYF. The CDR3, as DNA: TGTGCCAGCAGCTTGGGACTAGCGGAATACTACGAGCAGTACTTC.

About this clone itself: The same CDR3 can be traced to other DNA sequences in this sample. This chain links TRBV5-1 with TRBJ1-1; no definite D call. Germline CDR1 reads SGHRS; CDR2 reads YFSETQ. CDR3 length: 14 residues. The ends were cut back, 0 bases at V and 1 base at J, with 7 bases in the middle. CDR3 amino acids: CASSLVAGNTEAFF. Here the CDR3 DNA reads TGCGCCAGCAGCTTGGTCGCAGGGAACACTGAAGCTTTCTTT.